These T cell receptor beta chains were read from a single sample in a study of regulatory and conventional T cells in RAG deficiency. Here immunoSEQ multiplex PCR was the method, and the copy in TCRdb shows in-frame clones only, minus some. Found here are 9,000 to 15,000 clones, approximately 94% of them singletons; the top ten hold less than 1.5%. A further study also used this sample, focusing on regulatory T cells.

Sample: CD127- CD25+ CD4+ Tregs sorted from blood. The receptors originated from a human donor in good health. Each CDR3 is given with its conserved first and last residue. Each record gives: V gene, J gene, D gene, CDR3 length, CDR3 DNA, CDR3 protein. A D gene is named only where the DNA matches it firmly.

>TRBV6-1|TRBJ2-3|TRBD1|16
TGTGCCAGCAGTGAAATCGGGACAGGGAAAAAAGATACGCAGTATTTT
CASSEIGTGKKDTQYF
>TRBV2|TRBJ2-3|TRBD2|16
TGTGCCAGCAGGGGATCGACTAGCGGGGGGACAGATACGCAGTATTTT
CASRGSTSGGTDTQYF
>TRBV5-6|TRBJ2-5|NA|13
TGTGCCAGCAGCTTGGGGGGCGTAGGGGCCCAGTACTTC
CASSLGGVGAQYF
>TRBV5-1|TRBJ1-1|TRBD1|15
TGCGCCAGCAGCTTGTCGGGACAGGGGAACACTGAAGCTTTCTTT
CASSLSGQGNTEAFF
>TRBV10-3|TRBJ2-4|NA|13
TGTGCCATCAGTTTGGGCAGGGAGGACATTCAGTACTTC
CAISLGREDIQYF
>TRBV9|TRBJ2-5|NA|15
TGTGCCAGCAGCGTAGGGGCACTGTACCAAGAGACCCAGTACTTC
CASSVGALYQETQYF
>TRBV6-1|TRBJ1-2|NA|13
TGTGCCAGCAGTATGACAGGTACCTATGGCTACACCTTC
CASSMTGTYGYTF
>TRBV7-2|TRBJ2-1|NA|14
TGTGCCAGCAGCTTGGGCCAGCCATACAATGAGCAGTTCTTC
CASSLGQPYNEQFF
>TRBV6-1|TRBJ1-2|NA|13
TGTGCCAGCAGTGAAGCGGACAGCTATGGCTACACCTTC
CASSEADSYGYTF
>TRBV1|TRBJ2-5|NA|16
TGCACCAGCAGCCAAGGTGGCCCCGAGGGTCCAGAGACCCAGTACTTC
CTSSQGGPEGPETQYF
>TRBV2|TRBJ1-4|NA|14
TGTGCCAGCAGTGAGCCCGGTTCCAGGGAAAAACTGTTTTTT
CASSEPGSREKLFF
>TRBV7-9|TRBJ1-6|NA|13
TGTGCCAGCAGCTCGGGATCGTATTCACCCCTCCACTTT
CASSSGSYSPLHF
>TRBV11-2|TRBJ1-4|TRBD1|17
TGTGCCAGCAGCTTGAGGGACAGGATTGCAACTAATGAAAAACTGTTTTTT
CASSLRDRIATNEKLFF
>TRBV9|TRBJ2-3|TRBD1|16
TGTGCCAGCAGCCCTCGACAGGGTCCCTTCACAGATACGCAGTATTTT
CASSPRQGPFTDTQYF
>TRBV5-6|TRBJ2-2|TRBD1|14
TGTGCCAGCAGGGGACAGGGGTACACCGGGGAGCTGTTTTTT
CASRGQGYTGELFF
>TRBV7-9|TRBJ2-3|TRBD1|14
TGTGCCAGCAGCTCAAACAGGGGCGCAGATACGCAGTATTTT
CASSSNRGADTQYF
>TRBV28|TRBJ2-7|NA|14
TGTGCCAGCCTCCCGGGTAGTAGCTTCCACGAGCAGTACTTC
CASLPGSSFHEQYF
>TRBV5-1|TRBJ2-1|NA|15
TGCGCCAGCAGCCGATCTGGGACTTGGAGCAATGAGCAGTTCTTC
CASSRSGTWSNEQFF
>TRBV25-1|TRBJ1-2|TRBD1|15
TGTGCCAGCAGTGAACAGACAGGGGGGATCTATGGCTACACCTTC
CASSEQTGGIYGYTF
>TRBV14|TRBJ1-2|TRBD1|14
TGTGCCAGCAGCCAGTTCCAGGGGGGATATGGCTACACCTTC
CASSQFQGGYGYTF
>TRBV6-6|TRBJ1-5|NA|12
TGTGCCAGCAGGGAGGGCAATCAGCCCCAGCATTTT
CASREGNQPQHF
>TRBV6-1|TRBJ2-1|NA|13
TGTGCCAGCAGTGCCAGGGTTGTCAATGAGCAGTTCTTC
CASSARVVNEQFF
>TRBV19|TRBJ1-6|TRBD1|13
TGTGCCAGCGGGGACAGAATTAATTCACCCCTCCACTTT
CASGDRINSPLHF
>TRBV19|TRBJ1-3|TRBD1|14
TGTGCCAGTAGTATGGGACAGCTCGGAAACACCATATATTTT
CASSMGQLGNTIYF